The 10 T cell receptor beta chains given below trace back to one sample, sequenced in a study of T cells after yellow fever vaccination (dated by TCRdb to the late 2010s). The library was made by 5' RACE. The sequencer was an Illumina NovaSeq 6000. TCRdb reanalyzed the raw reads on its own, using fastp at Q25 for trimming and MiXCR for clone calling, and kept in-frame beta chains. Identical CDR3 proteins give one entry, which carries the most common genes and DNA. This sample is represented by around 310,000 distinct CDR3 sequences; approximately 4% of them were singletons. Jointly, the top ten make up less than 25% of the sample. This specimen's treatment or condition label, interpreted: live attenuated yellow fever vaccine strain. The specimen was PBMCs, collected 5 days after the yellow fever booster vaccination. Receptor source: a young man who received the YFV17D yellow fever vaccine.

This chain connects TRBV3-1 to TRBJ1-1; the match to TRBD1 covers 7 bases. Germline CDR1 LGHDT, CDR2 YNNKEL (reference sequence). CDR3 length: 16 residues. J was trimmed by 1 base and V by 2 bases; bases with no gene match: 7. CDR3 coding DNA: TGTGCCAGCAGCCAAAGTTCCGGGACAGCGAACACTGAAGCTTTCTTT. Translating gives CASSQSSGTANTEAFF. Full variable domain (outside the CDR3, taken from reference TRBV3-1 and TRBJ1-1): DTAVSQTPKYLVTQMGNDKSIKCEQNLGHDTMYWYKQDSKKFLKIMFSYNNKELIINETVPNRFSPKSPDKAHLNLHINSLELGDSAVYFCASSQSSGTANTEAFFGQGTRLTVV.

This clonotype has a count of ten or more. The chain recombines TRBV6-2 or TRBV6-3 with TRBJ2-1, with 12 positions matching TRBD2. V gave up 5 bases and J gave up 6 bases; unmatched junction bases: 5. This CDR3 is built from 15 residues. Germline CDR1 reads MNHEY; CDR2 reads SVGEGT. CDR3 region: CASSPSGGAVNEQFF. DNA for the CDR3: TGTGCCAGCAGTCCTAGCGGGGGGGCCGTCAATGAGCAGTTCTTC.

This clonotype was picked up many times. The chain employs TRBV5-1 and TRBJ2-7; a weak D match, TRBD1 (6 bases). Germline V gene lookup returns CDR1 SGHRS and CDR2 YFSETQ. This CDR3 has 14 residues. V was pared by 4 bases and J by 0 bases, with 11 bases between. CDR3 loop: CASSPEGDSYEQYF. In nucleotides, the CDR3 is TGCGCCAGCAGCCCAGAGGGGGACTCCTACGAGCAGTACTTC.

This clonotype was seen a few times. The rearrangement joins TRBV7-8 to TRBJ2-2; the D call may be TRBD1 or TRBD2 (5 bases each). CDR1 and CDR2 (germline): SGHVS, FQNEAQ. The germline V and J ends were trimmed by 5 bases and 8 bases, with 12 bases remaining between them. The CDR3 is made up of 13 amino acids. The CDR3 here is CASSPPGRGELFF. CDR3 sequence (DNA): TGTGCCAGCAGCCCCCCGGGGCGGGGGGAGCTGTTTTTT.

The chain uses TRBV7-3 and TRBJ2-3, with D tentatively TRBD2 (5 bases). This CDR3 spans 13 amino acids. The V end was cut by 5 bases, the J end by 8 bases, with 14 bases between. Germline CDR1 and CDR2: SGHTA and FQGTGA. CDR3 sequence: CASSPLSGITQYF. The DNA for the CDR3 is TGTGCCAGCAGCCCACTGTCCGGGATTACGCAGTATTTT.

The chain carries TRBV4-3 and TRBJ2-6, with TRBD1 identical over 12 bases. Germline values: CDR1 LGHNA, CDR2 YSLEER. This CDR3 contains 19 residues. Unmatched junction bases numbered 9, after V lost 6 bases and J lost 0 bases. The CDR3 coding sequence is TGCGCCAGCAGGCGATCCGGGACAGGGGGCCCCTCTGGGGCCAACGTCCTGACTTTC. It is translated as CASRRSGTGGPSGANVLTF.

This clonotype showed up just a few times. V and J are TRBV12-3 or TRBV12-4 and TRBJ1-5; TRBD1 aligns across 9 bases. After removal of 2 bases from V and 4 bases from J, the junction contained 15 bases not matched to a gene. CDR3 length: 19 amino acids. CDR3 in amino acids: CASSLYYRGLGGRNQPQHF. The CDR3 DNA reads as TGTGCCAGCAGTTTATACTACAGGGGGCTGGGGGGACGAAATCAGCCCCAGCATTTT.

The CDR3 spells CASSQSQGPLGKLFF. The CDR3, as DNA: TGCGCCAGCAGCCAAAGTCAGGGGCCCCTCGGGAAACTGTTTTTT. The genes are TRBV4-1 and TRBJ1-4, with D tentatively TRBD1 (6 bases). The CDR3 has 15 residues. V was pared by 2 bases and J by 11 bases, with 18 bases between. Germline lookup yields CDR1 MGHRA and CDR2 YSYEKL.

The CDR3 reads CASSVDPGEGGPEAFF. CDR3 bases: TGTGCCAGCAGCGTAGACCCAGGAGAAGGGGGGCCCGAAGCTTTCTTT. The rearrangement joins TRBV9 to TRBJ1-1, with D perhaps TRBD1 (6 bases). Germline CDR1 SGDLS, CDR2 YYNGEE. The V end lost 0 bases, the J end lost 8 bases, and 20 bases lay between the germline ends. The CDR3 totals 16 residues.

This clonotype came up many times. This chain connects TRBV12-3 or TRBV12-4 to TRBJ2-4; TRBD1 aligns across 9 bases. This CDR3 spans 14 amino acids. V lost 6 bases to trimming and J lost 9 bases; unmatched junction nucleotides: 9. CDR3 sequence (DNA): TGTGCCAGCAGATTGGACAGGGGTGATTCCATTCAGTACTTC. It is translated as CASRLDRGDSIQYF.